Described below is a single T cell receptor beta chain sequence and its context. What it binds is not known. Progressors' blood was drawn at hyperthyroidism diagnosis, before ophthalmopathy symptoms. These data belong to a study of T cells in Graves' hyperthyroidism and ophthalmopathy. Study-wide results and limits: Blood also contained most expanded thyroid clonotypes above 0.001.

Germline CDR1 and CDR2: LGHDT and YNNKEL (reference sequence). V was shortened by 4 bases and J by 7 bases, with 13 bases between the two germline ends. The CDR3 contains 14 residues. The CDR3 regions of TCR beta were amplified from RNA transcripts. A first-round RT-PCR of the TCR CDR3 used the HTBI primer set. TCRdb itself ran the multiplex PCR reads through MiXCR, one entry per CDR3 protein. This table holds more than 550,000 distinct CDR3 sequences, about 17% found once. This TCR was sampled from a woman aged 45-65 years with Graves' hyperthyroidism that later progressed to Graves' ophthalmopathy. Sequencing was carried out using blood. V and J are TRBV3-1 and TRBJ2-2; D not certain. CDR3 loop: CASSPTPGDGELFF. CDR3 in DNA: TGTGCCAGCAGCCCCACCCCCGGAGACGGGGAGCTGTTTTTT.